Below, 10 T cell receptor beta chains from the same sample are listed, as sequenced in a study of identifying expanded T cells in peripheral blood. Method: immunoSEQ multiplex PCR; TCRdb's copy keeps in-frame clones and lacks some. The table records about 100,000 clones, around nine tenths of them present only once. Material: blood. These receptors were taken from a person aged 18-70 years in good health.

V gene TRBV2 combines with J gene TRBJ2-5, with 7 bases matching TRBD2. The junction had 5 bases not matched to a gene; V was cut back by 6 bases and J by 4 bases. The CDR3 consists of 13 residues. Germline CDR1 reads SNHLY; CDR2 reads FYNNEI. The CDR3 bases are TGTGCCAGCAGGAGGGAGGGGACAGAGACCCAGTACTTC. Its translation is CASRREGTETQYF.

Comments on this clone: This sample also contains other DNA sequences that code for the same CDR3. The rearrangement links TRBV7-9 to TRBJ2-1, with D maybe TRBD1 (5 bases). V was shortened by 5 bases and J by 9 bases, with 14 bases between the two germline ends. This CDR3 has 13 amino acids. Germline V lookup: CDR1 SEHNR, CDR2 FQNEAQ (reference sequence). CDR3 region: CASSLGVRGEQFF. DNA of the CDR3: TGTGCCAGCAGCCTAGGGGTAAGGGGTGAGCAGTTCTTC.

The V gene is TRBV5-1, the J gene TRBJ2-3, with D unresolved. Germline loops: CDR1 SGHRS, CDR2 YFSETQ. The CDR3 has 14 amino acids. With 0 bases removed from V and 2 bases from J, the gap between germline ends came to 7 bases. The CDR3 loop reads CASSLGQDTDTQYF. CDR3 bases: TGCGCCAGCAGCTTGGGGCAGGACACAGATACGCAGTATTTT.

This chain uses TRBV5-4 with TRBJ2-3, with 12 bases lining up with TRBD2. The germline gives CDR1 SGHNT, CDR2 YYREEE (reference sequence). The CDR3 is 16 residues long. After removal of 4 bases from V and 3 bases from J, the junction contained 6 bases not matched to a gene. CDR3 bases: TGTGCCAGCAGCCTGACTAGCGGGAGAAATACAGATACGCAGTATTTT. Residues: CASSLTSGRNTDTQYF.

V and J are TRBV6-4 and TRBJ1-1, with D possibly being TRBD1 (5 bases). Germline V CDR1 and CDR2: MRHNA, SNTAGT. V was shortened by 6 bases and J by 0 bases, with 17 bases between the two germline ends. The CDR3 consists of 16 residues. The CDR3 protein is CASRPSVWGVNTEAFF. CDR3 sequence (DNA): TGTGCCAGCAGGCCCTCAGTATGGGGGGTGAACACTGAAGCTTTCTTT.

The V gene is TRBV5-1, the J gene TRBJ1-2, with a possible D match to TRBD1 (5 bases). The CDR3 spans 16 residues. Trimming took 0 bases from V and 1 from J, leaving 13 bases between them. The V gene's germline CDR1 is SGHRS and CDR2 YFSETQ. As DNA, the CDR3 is TGCGCCAGCAGCTTGGAGGGGTCAGTCCTTAACTATGGCTACACCTTC. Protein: CASSLEGSVLNYGYTF.

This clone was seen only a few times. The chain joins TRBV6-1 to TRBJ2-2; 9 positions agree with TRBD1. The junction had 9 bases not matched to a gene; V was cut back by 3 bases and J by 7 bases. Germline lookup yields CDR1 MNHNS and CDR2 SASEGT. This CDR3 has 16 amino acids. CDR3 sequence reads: CASSDRQGGGIGELFF. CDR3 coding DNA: TGTGCCAGCAGTGACCGACAGGGGGGTGGGATCGGGGAGCTGTTTTTT.

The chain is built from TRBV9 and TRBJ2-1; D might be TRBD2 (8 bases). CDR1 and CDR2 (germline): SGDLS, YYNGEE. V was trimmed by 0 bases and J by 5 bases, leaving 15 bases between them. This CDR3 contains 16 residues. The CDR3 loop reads CASSVAIAGTDNEQFF. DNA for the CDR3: TGTGCCAGCAGCGTAGCTATAGCGGGGACAGACAATGAGCAGTTCTTC.

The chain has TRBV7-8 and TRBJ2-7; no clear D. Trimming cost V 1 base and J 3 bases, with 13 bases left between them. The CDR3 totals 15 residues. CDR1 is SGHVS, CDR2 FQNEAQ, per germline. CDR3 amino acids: CASSLGGRRDYEQYF. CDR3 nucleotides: TGTGCCAGCAGCTTAGGAGGAAGGCGCGACTACGAGCAGTACTTC.

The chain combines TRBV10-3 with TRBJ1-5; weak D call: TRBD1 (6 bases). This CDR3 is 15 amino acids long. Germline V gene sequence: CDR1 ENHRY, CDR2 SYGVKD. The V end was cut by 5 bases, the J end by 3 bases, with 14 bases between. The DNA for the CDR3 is TGTGCCATCAGTCCAGGGGACACCCCCAATCAGCCCCAGCATTTT. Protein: CAISPGDTPNQPQHF.